This T cell receptor beta chain was sequenced during a study of blood T cell repertoires in COVID-19 (dated by TCRdb to between 2020 and 2021). Study-wide context: Samples from collaborators originated in the United States, Italy and Spain and spanned both the acute and convalescent phases of COVID-19. The material from the prospective study consisted of cDNA or gDNA derived from T cells, B-cell-depleted T cells, or PBMCs. Deeply sampled blood TCRbeta repertoires from subjects exposed to, actively infected with, or recovered from COVID-19 were included in the dataset. The repertoires were made available in a free public database intended to serve as a resource for research on the immune response to SARS-CoV-2. The samples were drawn from two sources: the first 160 participants of the ongoing ImmuneRACE study, and approximately 1,300 subjects contributed by 6 global collaborators. The sample metadata nearly always contained a de-identified subject ID, COVID-19 status, age in years and sex. Where available, HLA class I and class II types were taken from metadata supplied by the sample provider and were not determined by assay-based typing. The study at large found these results: The quantity of clinical and demographic metadata differed by source and by participant and was supplied without curation.

Collaborating institutions collected whole blood in K2EDTA tubes following their own protocols. For TCRbeta analysis, collaborators shipped samples as frozen whole blood, isolated PBMCs, or DNA extracted from either of those sample types. This clone was seen just once. The specificity of this receptor is unknown. One base away there is no much larger clone; base qualities are not given. The immunoSEQ Assay, a bias-controlled multiplex PCR, was used to amplify TCRbeta CDR3 regions from genomic DNA. The authors' analysis ran thus. Within the assay, amplification of reference gene primers was used to estimate how many nucleated cells each sample contained. Sequence reads were collapsed and filtered to measure the absolute abundance of every unique TCRbeta CDR3 rearrangement. Productive Simpson clonality was computed per sample as the square root of Simpson's diversity index over productive rearrangements. TCRdb carries this immuneACCESS record with in-frame sequences only. Its versions omit some clonotypes, under half of them owing to an unresolved V gene in the studies checked, with the rest unexplained. V and J calls and clone size are those listed in that table; D and trimming were worked out from the DNA. Within this sample are over 150,000 clones, with 84% of them counted one time only. The ten biggest clones cover approximately 13% of the sample.

Compared with germline, V lacks 1 base and J lacks 5 bases; bases without a gene match: 3. The CDR3 spans 14 residues, from the cysteine through the phenylalanine. Kept here is only the CDR3 DNA, which spans 42 bases and is read in frame from base 1. Sequences SGHAT (CDR1) and FQNNGV (CDR2) are obtained from the germline V gene. The sample was peripheral blood. Recombination joined TRBV11-2 with TRBJ2-3, with 7 bases aligning to TRBD2. The sequence derives from a human donor in a cohort sampled during active COVID-19. CDR3 reads: CASSLVAGVDTQYF. The DNA sequence is as follows: TGTGCCAGCAGCTTAGTGGCGGGGGTAGATACGCAGTATTTT.